This T cell receptor (beta chain) came from a study of a mutant IDH1 vaccine in newly diagnosed glioma. In the study overall: With temozolomide cycles, or 4-6 weeks after radiotherapy alone, vaccination was started. Treated patients showed a male proportion of around 62%, a female proportion of approximately 38%, and a mean age of 40.4 years.

Whole-study findings and limits: Pseudoprogression apparently lacked any relation to changes in top peripheral T cell clonotypes.

Profiling relied on immunoSEQ multiplex PCR, and the TCRdb table lists in-frame clones only, not all of them. The data contain 50,000 to 65,000 clones, 91% of them seen just once; the ten biggest clones take up around 2.2%. Time point denoted: week 11, during vaccination. Doses consisted of 300 ug of mutant IDH1 20-mer peptide each, paired with topical imiquimod. In the case of this clone: What it recognizes is unknown.

CDR3 length equals 12 residues. The V and J ends lost 6 bases and 1 base respectively, with 4 bases between them. Germline values: CDR1 LNHDA, CDR2 SQIVND (reference sequence). This sample comprised PBMCs, obtained from a glioma patient whose treatment included an IDH1 peptide vaccine. The receptor comes from a man aged 45-65 years with glioma. The V and J genes are TRBV19 and TRBJ1-5; D unresolved. The chain's CDR3 is CASRGSNQPQHF. DNA for the CDR3: TGTGCCAGTAGGGGCAGCAATCAGCCCCAGCATTTT.